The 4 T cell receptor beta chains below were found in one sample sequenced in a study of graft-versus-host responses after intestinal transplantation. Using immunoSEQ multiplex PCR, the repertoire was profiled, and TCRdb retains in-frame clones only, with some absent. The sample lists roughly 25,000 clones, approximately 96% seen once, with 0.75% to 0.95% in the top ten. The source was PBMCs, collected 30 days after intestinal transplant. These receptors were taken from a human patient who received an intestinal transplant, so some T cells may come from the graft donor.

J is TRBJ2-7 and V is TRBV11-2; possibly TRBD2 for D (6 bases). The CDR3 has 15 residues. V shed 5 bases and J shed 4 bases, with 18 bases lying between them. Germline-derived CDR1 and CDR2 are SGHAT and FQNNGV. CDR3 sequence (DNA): TGTGCCAGCAGCGAAACGGGGGAGAGTCGGTACGAGCAGTACTTC. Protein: CASSETGESRYEQYF.

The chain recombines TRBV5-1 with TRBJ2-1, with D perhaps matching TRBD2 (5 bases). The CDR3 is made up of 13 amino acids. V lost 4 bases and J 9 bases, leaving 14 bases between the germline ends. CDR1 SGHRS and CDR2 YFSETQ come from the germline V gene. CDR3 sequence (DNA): TGCGCCAGCAGCAGGGAGCCGTCGGGTGAGCAGTTCTTC. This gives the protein CASSREPSGEQFF.

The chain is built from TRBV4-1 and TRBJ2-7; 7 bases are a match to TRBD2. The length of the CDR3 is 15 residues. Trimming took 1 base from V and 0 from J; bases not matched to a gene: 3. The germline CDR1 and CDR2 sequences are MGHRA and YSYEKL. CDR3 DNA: TGCGCCAGCAGCCAAGGCGGGGGACCCTCCTACGAGCAGTACTTC. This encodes CASSQGGGPSYEQYF.

CDR3: CASRGTEGSYEQYF. In DNA, the CDR3 is TGTGCCAGCAGAGGGACAGAGGGCTCCTACGAGCAGTACTTC. The genes are TRBV9 and TRBJ2-7, with TRBD1 matching over 7 bases. J was trimmed by 0 bases and V by 5 bases; bases with no gene match: 5. The CDR3 contains 14 residues. Germline CDR1 reads SGDLS; CDR2 reads YYNGEE.